This note documents a single T cell receptor beta chain sequence. CDR3 and TCR beta VDJ profiling relied on genomic DNA as the template. One entry per CDR3 protein results from TCRdb running MiXCR on the reads. The sample carries around 200,000 distinct CDR3 sequences, 48% recorded once. This entry belongs to a study of CD8+CD57+ T cells in acquired aplastic anemia. Patients who underwent sequencing had shown CD8+CD57+ cell expansion by flow cytometry. The V gene end was trimmed by 1 base and the J gene end by 4 bases; junction bases not matched to a gene: 6. CDR1 and CDR2 from the germline V gene are SGHTA and FQGTGA. CDR3 length equals 15 residues.

The sample comprised sorted CD4+, CD8+, or CD8+CD57+ T cells (not recorded which) from PBMCs. The rearrangement links TRBV7-3 to TRBJ2-7, with 8 bases aligning to TRBD2. This clonotype was obtained from a human donor with aplastic anemia. The CDR3 DNA follows: TGTGCCAGCAGCTTAAGCGGGGGGAAAGGGTACGAGCAGTACTTC. Residues: CASSLSGGKGYEQYF.